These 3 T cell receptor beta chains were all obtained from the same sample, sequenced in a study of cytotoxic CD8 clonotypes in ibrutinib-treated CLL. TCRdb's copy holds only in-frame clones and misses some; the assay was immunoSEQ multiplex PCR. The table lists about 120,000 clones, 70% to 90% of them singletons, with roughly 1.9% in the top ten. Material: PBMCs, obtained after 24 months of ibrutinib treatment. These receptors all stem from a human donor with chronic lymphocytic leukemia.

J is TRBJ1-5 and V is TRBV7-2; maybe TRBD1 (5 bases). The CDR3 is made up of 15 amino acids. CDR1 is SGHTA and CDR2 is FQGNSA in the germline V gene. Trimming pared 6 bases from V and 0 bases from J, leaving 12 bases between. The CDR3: CASRGDSYSNQPQHF. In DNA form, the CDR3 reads TGTGCCAGCAGGGGTGACAGTTATAGCAATCAGCCCCAGCATTTT.

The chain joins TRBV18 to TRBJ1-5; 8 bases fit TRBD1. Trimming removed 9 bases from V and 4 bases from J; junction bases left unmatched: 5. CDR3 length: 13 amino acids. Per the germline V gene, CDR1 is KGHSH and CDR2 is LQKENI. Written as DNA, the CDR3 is TGTGCCAGTACGACAGGGGAAAATCAGCCCCAGCATTTT. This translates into CASTTGENQPQHF.

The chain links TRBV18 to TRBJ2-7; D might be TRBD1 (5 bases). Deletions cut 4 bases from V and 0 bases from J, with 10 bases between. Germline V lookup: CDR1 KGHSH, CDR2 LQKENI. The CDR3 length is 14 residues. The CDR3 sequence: CASSLETVSYEQYF. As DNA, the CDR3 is TGTGCCAGCTCACTAGAGACAGTCTCCTACGAGCAGTACTTC.